A selection of T cell receptor beta chains follows, all from one sample in a study of regulatory T cells in long-lasting Graves disease. TCRdb re-called the multiplex PCR reads with MiXCR, one entry per CDR3 protein. This table has 360,000 or so distinct CDR3 sequences, about 16% appearing once. These data were also filed under a second study, of T cells in Graves' hyperthyroidism and ophthalmopathy.

Here the sequenced sample was peripheral blood mononuclear cells (PBMCs), taken at new diagnosis, from a patient treated with antithyroid drugs. All receptors come from a woman aged 18-30 years with Graves disease. Both conserved end residues are part of each CDR3. Each record gives: V gene, J gene, CDR3 protein.

TRBV6-4,TRBJ2-3,CASSVAGEGTDTQYF
TRBV4-1,TRBJ2-5,CASSQASGPETQYF
TRBV5-6,TRBJ2-1,CASSLFTGATYNEQFF
TRBV6-1,TRBJ2-3,CASSGDLSTDTQYF
TRBV6-1,TRBJ2-7,CASRATGFYEQYF
TRBV2,TRBJ1-1,CAWDRGLNTEAFF
TRBV9,TRBJ2-7,CASSVGAQSSYEQYF
TRBV11-1,TRBJ2-7,CATQVFARAYEQYF
TRBV28,TRBJ2-2,CASSIRDQRGELFF
TRBV3-1,TRBJ2-4,CASSRWAGPVGKNIQYF
TRBV29-1,TRBJ2-7,CSVEDDQGQGNYEQYF
TRBV7-8,TRBJ1-5,CASSLKATPVNLQPQHF
TRBV7-2,TRBJ1-2,CASSLERQALVLANYGYTF
TRBV5-1,TRBJ2-7,CASRPAYSYEQYF
TRBV7-8,TRBJ1-1,CASSYVVLNTEAFF
TRBV12-3/TRBV12-4,TRBJ1-4,CASSLRTGGEKLFF
TRBV2,TRBJ2-1,CASSQINEQFF
TRBV7-3,TRBJ1-3,CASSLMGSGNTIYF
TRBV9,TRBJ1-2,CASSSRLTGRRYGYTF
TRBV6-2/TRBV6-3,TRBJ1-6,CASSEGQGGSSPLHF
TRBV25-1,TRBJ1-5,CASSDRGGDINQPQHF
TRBV19,TRBJ2-1,CASSIESSREINEQFF
TRBV7-6,TRBJ1-2,CASSLAGGEGYTF
TRBV3-1,TRBJ2-2,CASSQTRTGELFF
TRBV5-8,TRBJ2-1,CASRPSGTPYNEQFF
TRBV6-1,TRBJ2-7,CASGRGPYEQYF
TRBV9,TRBJ2-3,CASSPAGGQSTDTQYF
TRBV20-1,TRBJ1-5,CSAIPSTSSNQPQHF
TRBV9,TRBJ1-2,CASSVSDKYGYTF
TRBV7-3,TRBJ1-6,CASSSRPTGTGSPLHF
TRBV20-1,TRBJ2-1,CSARVLGDSYNEQFF
TRBV29-1,TRBJ2-4,CSVEDIRGWGSQYF
TRBV28,TRBJ1-2,CASSRADREIYGYTF
TRBV10-3,TRBJ2-1,CAISDGGRAPGFDEQFF
TRBV12-3/TRBV12-4,TRBJ2-7,CASSLLPSGGAGQYF
TRBV14,TRBJ2-7,CASSQGSAGGYYEQYF
TRBV20-1,TRBJ2-3,CSARYRDNTDTQYF
TRBV20-1,TRBJ1-6,CSASRDRNYSPLHF
TRBV2,TRBJ2-2,CAIRTGPNTGELFF
TRBV19,TRBJ1-3,CASADRVGGNTIYF
TRBV27,TRBJ2-3,CASSFPPDRTDTQYF
TRBV20-1,TRBJ1-2,CSARGVARGYTF
TRBV10-3,TRBJ1-2,CAISEWNVFNYGYTF
TRBV18,TRBJ2-2,CASSPGLLNTGELFF
TRBV3-1,TRBJ2-7,CASSQAFGADYEQYF
TRBV4-1,TRBJ2-1,CASSQRSGGANEQFF
TRBV3-1,TRBJ2-3,CASSRTSGESTDTQYF
TRBV3-1,TRBJ2-7,CASSPRGAGGSYEQYF
TRBV28,TRBJ2-3,CASSPPPGLAFGLFPDTQYF
TRBV12-3/TRBV12-4,TRBJ2-3,CASSPLNRGSTDTQYF
TRBV5-6,TRBJ2-2,CASSSTLVSNTGELFF
TRBV6-1,TRBJ1-5,CASSEVNRLTPQHF
TRBV2,TRBJ1-2,CASSEASVYGYTF
TRBV9,TRBJ2-7,CASSVSSGTTYEQYF
TRBV6-5,TRBJ1-4,CASSSGTLVVEKLFF
TRBV3-1,TRBJ1-5,CASSQGPPSGQPQHF
TRBV12-3/TRBV12-4,TRBJ1-2,CASRSRGPNYGYTF